These 26 T cell receptor beta chains came from one sample sequenced in a study of OX40 agonist ivuxolimab in advanced cancers. TCRdb's copy holds only in-frame clones and misses some; the assay was immunoSEQ multiplex PCR. The table shows 74,000 or so clones, with just over 90% occurring only once. This material consisted of CD4+ or CD8+ T cells sorted from blood, taken in a trial of the OX40 agonist ivuxolimab. The receptors here all came from an adult with an advanced solid tumor such as melanoma, head and neck, liver or kidney cancer.

This clone appeared once. The chain has TRBV19 and TRBJ1-1, with D unresolved. Trimming cost V 2 bases and J 6 bases, with 13 bases left between them. Germline CDR1 and CDR2: LNHDA and SQIVND (reference sequence). The CDR3 length is 14 residues. The CDR3 spells CASSIWGGLPEAFF. CDR3 bases: TGTGCCAGTAGTATATGGGGAGGTCTCCCTGAAGCTTTCTTT.

This sequence joins TRBV7-9 and TRBJ1-1; D uncertain. Germline V gene data show CDR1 as SEHNR and CDR2 as FQNEAQ (reference sequence). The CDR3 contains 13 residues. The V end was cut by 1 base, the J end by 4 bases, with 7 bases between. The CDR3 region has the DNA TGTGCCAGCAGCTTAGACATGGGCACTGAAGCTTTCTTT. Its protein product is CASSLDMGTEAFF.

V and J are TRBV5-1 and TRBJ2-7; TRBD2 matches 8 bases. V lost 4 bases to trimming and J lost 4 bases; unmatched junction nucleotides: 16. The V gene's germline CDR1 is SGHRS and CDR2 YFSETQ. This CDR3 comprises 17 residues. The CDR3 loop is CASSHGLALRSQYEQYF. Here the CDR3 DNA reads TGCGCCAGCAGCCACGGACTAGCATTGCGATCACAATACGAGCAGTACTTC.

This chain joins TRBV5-4 and TRBJ2-7; D remains unclear. Trimming took off 7 bases at V and 3 bases at J, with 17 bases between the two ends. The length of the CDR3 is 14 residues. Germline V lookup: CDR1 SGHNT, CDR2 YYREEE (reference sequence). The CDR3 DNA reads TGTGCCAGCGGCCGTGGGGATACGCACTACGAGCAGTACTTC. Its protein product is CASGRGDTHYEQYF.

CDR3 in DNA: TGTGCCAGCAGTGTCCCGGGGGGAATAGACACTGAAGCTTTCTTT. Translating it yields CASSVPGGIDTEAFF. The V and J genes are TRBV25-1 and TRBJ1-1; maybe TRBD1 (5 bases). The germline CDR1 and CDR2 sequences are MGHDK and SYGVNS. CDR3 length equals 15 residues. Trimming took 4 bases from V and 3 from J, leaving 15 bases between them.

The rearrangement joins TRBV9 to TRBJ2-3; possibly TRBD1 or TRBD2 for D (5 bases each). Trimming left V 0 bases short and J 3 bases short, with 8 bases between. The CDR3 is made up of 14 amino acids. CDR1 is SGDLS and CDR2 is YYNGEE in the germline V gene. This CDR3 is CASSVGWGTDTQYF. The CDR3 DNA follows: TGTGCCAGCAGCGTAGGCTGGGGGACAGATACGCAGTATTTT.

V is TRBV6-4 and J is TRBJ2-2; D is uncertain. Germline lookup yields CDR1 MRHNA and CDR2 SNTAGT. The ends were cut back, 1 base at V and 4 bases at J, with 4 bases in the middle. This CDR3 contains 13 residues. The CDR3 DNA follows: TGTGCCAGCAGTGACTTAGGCACCGGGGAGCTGTTTTTT. Residues: CASSDLGTGELFF.

The chain recombines TRBV20-1 with TRBJ1-2, with D possibly being TRBD1 (5 bases). Per germline, CDR1 DFQATT and CDR2 SNEGSKA (reference sequence). The CDR3 runs 11 residues. Trimming took off 4 bases at V and 3 bases at J, with 6 bases between the two ends. CDR3 sequence: CSAIRDYGYTF. In DNA form, the CDR3 reads TGCAGTGCTATCAGGGACTATGGCTACACCTTC.

The rearrangement links TRBV19 to TRBJ2-7, with D tentatively TRBD2 (6 bases). The V gene's germline CDR1 is LNHDA and CDR2 SQIVND (reference sequence). Trimming took 3 bases from V and 1 from J, leaving 7 bases between them. The CDR3 is made up of 13 amino acids. CDR3 sequence: CASSMGLSYEQYF. CDR3 sequence (DNA): TGTGCCAGTAGTATGGGACTTTCCTACGAGCAGTACTTC.

This clone was detected only a few times. V and J are TRBV19 and TRBJ1-5, with a tentative D call TRBD1 (5 bases). This CDR3 has 13 residues. V was pared by 4 bases and J by 4 bases, with 8 bases between. The V gene's germline CDR1 is LNHDA and CDR2 SQIVND (reference sequence). The CDR3 region is CASSNRGNQPQHF. CDR3 nucleotides: TGTGCCAGTAGTAATCGGGGGAATCAGCCCCAGCATTTT.

The rearrangement uses TRBV27 and TRBJ1-6, with a tentative D call TRBD1 (5 bases). This CDR3 comprises 17 residues. The V gene lost 1 base and the J gene lost 6 bases, with 16 bases spanning the gap. From germline, CDR1 is MNHEY and CDR2 SMNVEV (reference sequence). CDR3 residues: CASSLLSGALRNSPLHF. CDR3 bases: TGTGCCAGCAGTTTATTGAGTGGGGCCCTACGTAATTCACCCCTCCACTTT.

The chain recombines TRBV10-1 with TRBJ1-3; TRBD1 agrees at 9 bases. The CDR3 spans 16 residues. CDR1 and CDR2 (germline): WNHNN, SYGVQD (reference sequence). With V trimmed by 4 bases and J by 2 bases, 6 bases remained unmatched. The DNA of the CDR3 is TGCGCCAGCAGTGGGCGCGACAGGGGGGCTGGAAACACCATATATTTT. Translated, it gives CASSGRDRGAGNTIYF.

The genes are TRBV27 and TRBJ2-1; 10 bases agree with TRBD2. The CDR3 sequence is 14 residues long. CDR1 and CDR2 (germline): MNHEY, SMNVEV (reference sequence). V lost 2 bases, J lost 8 bases, and 3 bases stayed unmatched. CDR3 protein: CASSLLGTSDEQFF. CDR3 DNA: TGTGCCAGCAGTTTACTGGGGACTAGCGATGAGCAGTTCTTC.

The chain combines TRBV19 with TRBJ1-1; D ambiguous. V was pared by 5 bases and J by 0 bases, with 7 bases between. Germline CDR1 LNHDA, CDR2 SQIVND (reference sequence). The CDR3 has 13 amino acids. The CDR3 protein is CASSPSLNTEAFF. The CDR3 nucleotides are TGTGCCAGTAGTCCCTCCTTGAACACTGAAGCTTTCTTT.

V is TRBV14 and J is TRBJ2-3, with D possibly being TRBD2 (5 bases). The CDR3 is made up of 16 amino acids. Germline V gene lookup returns CDR1 SGHDN and CDR2 FVKESK. V was clipped by 0 bases and J by 1 base, with 11 bases between them. Written as DNA, the CDR3 is TGTGCCAGCAGCCAAGAGGGAGCGGAGCGCACAGATACGCAGTATTTT. As protein: CASSQEGAERTDTQYF.

The V and J genes are TRBV27 and TRBJ2-7; 10 bases match TRBD1. The germline CDR1 and CDR2 sequences are MNHEY and SMNVEV (reference sequence). V lost 3 bases to trimming and J lost 2 bases; unmatched junction nucleotides: 4. The CDR3 is made up of 15 amino acids. The CDR3 sequence is CASSFGTGVTYEQYF. CDR3 coding DNA: TGTGCCAGCAGTTTTGGGACAGGGGTTACCTACGAGCAGTACTTC.

The chain couples TRBV18 to TRBJ1-5; D is perhaps TRBD1 (5 bases). The CDR3 covers 15 residues. V lost 3 bases to trimming and J lost 3 bases, with 12 bases between them. Germline CDR1 is KGHSH and CDR2 is LQKENI. In DNA form, the CDR3 reads TGTGCCAGCTCACCCGAGGCAGGGAACAATCAGCCCCAGCATTTT. Translated: CASSPEAGNNQPQHF.

The CDR3 nucleotides are TGTGCCAGCAGCTTCCTTGACAGGGTGGACTATGGCTACACCTTC. It translates to CASSFLDRVDYGYTF. V usage is TRBV5-4 and J usage is TRBJ1-2; 7 nucleotides match TRBD1. Germline CDR1 and CDR2: SGHNT and YYREEE (reference sequence). The CDR3 length is 15 residues. V lost 2 bases to trimming and J lost 3 bases; unmatched junction nucleotides: 7.

A single count supports this clone. The chain employs TRBV5-1 and TRBJ2-7, with 8 bases matching TRBD1. The V gene end was trimmed by 4 bases and the J gene end by 2 bases; junction bases not matched to a gene: 5. The CDR3 is 14 residues long. Germline V gives CDR1 SGHRS, CDR2 YFSETQ. CDR3 nucleotide sequence: TGCGCCAGCAGCGCGGGGACAGGTGCCTACGAGCAGTACTTC. It yields the protein CASSAGTGAYEQYF. Based on the CDR3 plus reference TRBV5-1 and TRBJ2-7, the full variable domain is KAGVTQTPRYLIKTRGQQVTLSCSPISGHRSVSWYQQTPGQGLQFLFEYFSETQRNKGNFPGRFSGRQFSNSRSEMNVSTLELGDSALYLCASSAGTGAYEQYFGPGTRLTVT.

The gene calls are TRBV11-2 and TRBJ2-1; 9 bases agree with TRBD2. J gave up 6 bases and V 10 bases, and 4 bases lay outside the gene matches. The CDR3 loop spans 12 amino acids. From germline, CDR1 is SGHAT and CDR2 FQNNGV. CDR3 DNA: TGTGCCACTAGCGGGGTTAGCAATGAGCAGTTCTTC. Encoded protein: CATSGVSNEQFF.

CDR3 in amino acids: CASSSGTGNEKLFF. As DNA, the CDR3 is TGCGCCAGCAGCTCCGGGACAGGGAATGAAAAACTGTTTTTT. V usage is TRBV4-3 and J usage is TRBJ1-4; TRBD1 matches at 9 bases. V was pared by 5 bases and J by 5 bases, with 3 bases of the junction left unmatched. There are 14 residues in the CDR3. Germline CDR1 reads LGHNA; CDR2 reads YSLEER.

This rearrangement joins TRBV4-1 to TRBJ1-5; D may be TRBD1 (5 bases). This CDR3 spans 15 amino acids. Germline V gives CDR1 MGHRA, CDR2 YSYEKL. Trimming removed 2 bases at V and 0 bases at J, with 8 bases between. The CDR3 DNA sequence: TGCGCCAGCAGCCAACGGGACGGTAGCAATCAGCCCCAGCATTTT. Its protein product is CASSQRDGSNQPQHF.

This chain connects TRBV14 to TRBJ2-7; D call uncertain. V dropped 1 base and J dropped 7 bases, with 11 bases sitting between them. This CDR3 contains 13 residues. Germline CDR1 reads SGHDN; CDR2 reads FVKESK. The CDR3 spells CASSQGGAEEQYF. DNA for the CDR3: TGTGCCAGCAGCCAAGGCGGAGCTGAAGAGCAGTACTTC.

The J gene is TRBJ2-3, the V gene TRBV7-6; TRBD2 agrees at 11 bases. Germline V lookup: CDR1 SGHVS, CDR2 FNYEAQ. V dropped 5 bases and J dropped 2; count of bases not matched to a gene: 12. CDR3 length: 18 residues. The CDR3 protein is CASSPGLAGERPTDTQYF. CDR3 DNA sequence: TGTGCCAGCAGCCCCGGACTAGCGGGCGAAAGACCCACAGATACGCAGTATTTT.

The chain couples TRBV7-8 to TRBJ1-1; D is uncertain. Per germline, CDR1 SGHVS and CDR2 FQNEAQ. Trimming removed 1 base from V and 5 bases from J, with 8 bases in between. The length of the CDR3 is 13 residues. CDR3 bases: TGTGCCAGCAGCTTAGGCGGTAGGACTGAAGCTTTCTTT. Its protein product is CASSLGGRTEAFF.

The V gene is TRBV21-1, the J gene TRBJ2-7; the table's D call, TRBD2, was not checked against the DNA. TRBV21-1 is listed as a pseudogene. This CDR3 region has 13 residues. For the CDR3, the DNA is TGTGCCAGCACCAGCGGGGGGACCCACGAGCAGTACTTC. Translation: CASTSGGTHEQYF.